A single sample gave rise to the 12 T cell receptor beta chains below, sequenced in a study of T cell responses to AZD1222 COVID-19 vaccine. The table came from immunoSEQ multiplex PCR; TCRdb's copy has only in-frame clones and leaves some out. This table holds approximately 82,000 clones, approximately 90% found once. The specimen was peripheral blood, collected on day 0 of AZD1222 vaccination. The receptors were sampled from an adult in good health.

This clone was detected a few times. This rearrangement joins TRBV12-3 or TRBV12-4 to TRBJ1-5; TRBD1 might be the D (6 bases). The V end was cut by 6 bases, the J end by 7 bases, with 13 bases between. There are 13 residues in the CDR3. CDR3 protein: CASRGTGSQPQHF. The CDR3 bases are TGTGCCAGCAGGGGAACAGGGAGCCAGCCCCAGCATTTT.

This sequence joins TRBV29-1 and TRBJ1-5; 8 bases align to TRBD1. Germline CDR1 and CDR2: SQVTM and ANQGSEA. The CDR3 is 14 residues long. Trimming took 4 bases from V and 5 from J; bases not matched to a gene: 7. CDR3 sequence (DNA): TGCAGCGTTGTACCCGGACAGGGAGATCAGCCCCAGCATTTT. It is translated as CSVVPGQGDQPQHF.

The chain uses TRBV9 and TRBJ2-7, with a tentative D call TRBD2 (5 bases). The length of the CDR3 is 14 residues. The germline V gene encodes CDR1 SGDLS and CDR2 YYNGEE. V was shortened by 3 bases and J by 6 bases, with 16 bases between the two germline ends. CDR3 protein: CASSGRPAEGEQYF. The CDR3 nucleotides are TGTGCCAGCAGCGGGAGGCCAGCCGAGGGCGAGCAGTACTTC. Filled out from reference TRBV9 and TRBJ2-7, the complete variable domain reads DSGVTQTPKHLITATGQRVTLRCSPRSGDLSVYWYQQSLDQGLQFLIQYYNGEERAKGNILERFSAQQFPDLHSELNLSSLELGDSALYFCASSGRPAEGEQYFGPGTRLTVT.

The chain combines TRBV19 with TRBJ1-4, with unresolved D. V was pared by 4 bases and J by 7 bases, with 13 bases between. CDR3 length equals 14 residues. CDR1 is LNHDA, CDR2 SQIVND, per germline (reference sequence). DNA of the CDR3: TGTGCCAGTAGTAGGAGATCATCCGGTGAAAAACTGTTTTTT. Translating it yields CASSRRSSGEKLFF.

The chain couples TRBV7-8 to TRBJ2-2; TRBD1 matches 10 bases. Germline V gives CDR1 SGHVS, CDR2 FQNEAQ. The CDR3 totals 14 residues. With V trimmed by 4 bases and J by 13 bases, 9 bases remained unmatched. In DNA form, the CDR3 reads TGTGCCAGCAGCTCTGACAGGGGGCGGGCGGTGCTGTTTTTT. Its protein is CASSSDRGRAVLFF. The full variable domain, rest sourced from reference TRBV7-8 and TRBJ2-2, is GAGVSQSPRYKVAKRGQDVALRCDPISGHVSLFWYQQALGQGPEFLTYFQNEAQLDKSGLPSDRFFAERPEGSVSTLKIQRTQQEDSAVYLCASSSDRGRAVLFFGEGSRLTVL.

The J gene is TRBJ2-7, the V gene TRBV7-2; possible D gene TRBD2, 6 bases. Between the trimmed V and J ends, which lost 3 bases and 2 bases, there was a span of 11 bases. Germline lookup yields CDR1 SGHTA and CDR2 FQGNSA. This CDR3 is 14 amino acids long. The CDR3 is CASSFRLGAYEQYF. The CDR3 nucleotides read TGTGCCAGCAGCTTTAGACTAGGGGCCTACGAGCAGTACTTC.

As DNA, the CDR3 is TGTGCCAGCAGGACGACACCGGGACAGGGTAGCACAGATACGCAGTATTTT. Translating gives CASRTTPGQGSTDTQYF. This chain connects TRBV2 to TRBJ2-3; 9 nucleotides align to TRBD1. Germline values: CDR1 SNHLY, CDR2 FYNNEI. This CDR3 has 17 amino acids. The J segment lost 0 bases and the V segment lost 6 bases, leaving 10 bases of the junction unmatched. Combining the CDR3 with reference TRBV2 and TRBJ2-3 gives the whole variable domain EPEVTQTPSHQVTQMGQEVILRCVPISNHLYFYWYRQILGQKVEFLVSFYNNEISEKSEIFDDQFSVERPDGSNFTLKIRSTKLEDSAMYFCASRTTPGQGSTDTQYFGPGTRLTVL.

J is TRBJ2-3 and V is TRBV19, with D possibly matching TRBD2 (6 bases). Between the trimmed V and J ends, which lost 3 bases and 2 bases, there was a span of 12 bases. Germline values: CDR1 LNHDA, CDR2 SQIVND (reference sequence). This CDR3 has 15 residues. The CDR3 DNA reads TGTGCCAGTAGTATTCCGGGACTTCACACAGATACGCAGTATTTT. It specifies CASSIPGLHTDTQYF.

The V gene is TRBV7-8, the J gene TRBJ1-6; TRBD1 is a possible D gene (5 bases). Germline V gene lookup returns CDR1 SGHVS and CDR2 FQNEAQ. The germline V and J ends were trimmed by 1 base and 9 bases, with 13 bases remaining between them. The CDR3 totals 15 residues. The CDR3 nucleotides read TGTGCCAGCAGCTTAGGACAGATTTTTGGTTCACCCCTCCACTTT. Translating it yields CASSLGQIFGSPLHF.

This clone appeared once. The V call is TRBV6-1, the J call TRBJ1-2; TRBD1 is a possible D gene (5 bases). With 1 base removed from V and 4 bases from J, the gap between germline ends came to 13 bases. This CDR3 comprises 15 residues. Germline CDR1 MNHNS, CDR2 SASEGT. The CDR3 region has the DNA TGTGCCAGCAGTGAAGAGGAAGGGGCCCTCTATGGCTACACCTTC. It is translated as CASSEEEGALYGYTF.

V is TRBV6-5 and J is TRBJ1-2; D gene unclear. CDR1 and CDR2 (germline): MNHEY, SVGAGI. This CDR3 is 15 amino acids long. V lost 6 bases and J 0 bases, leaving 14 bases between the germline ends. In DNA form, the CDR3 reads TGTGCCAGCAGGTACACCGGAATAGCTAACTATGGCTACACCTTC. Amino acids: CASRYTGIANYGYTF.

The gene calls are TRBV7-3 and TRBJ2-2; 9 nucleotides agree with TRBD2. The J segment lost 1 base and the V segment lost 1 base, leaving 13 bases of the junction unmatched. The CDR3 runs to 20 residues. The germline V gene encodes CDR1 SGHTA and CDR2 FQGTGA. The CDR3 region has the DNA TGTGCCAGCAGCTTAAGGGTGGTCTGGCTAGCGGGGATGAACACCGGGGAGCTGTTTTTT. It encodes CASSLRVVWLAGMNTGELFF.